The 32 T cell receptor beta chains in this list originate from one sample, sequenced in a study of regulatory T cells in long-lasting Graves disease. Noted time point: newly diagnosed GD, antithyroid drugs for less than 3 months. The authors made the TCR library using RNA they extracted from PBMCs. Sequencing libraries for TCR beta were prepared with iRepertoire HTBI primers and Arm-PCR of CDR3 regions. MiXCR, run by TCRdb on the multiplex PCR reads, gives a single entry per CDR3 protein. The sample lists hundreds of thousands of distinct CDR3 sequences; 16% were seen once. In addition, the sample was reused for a study of T cells in Graves' hyperthyroidism and ophthalmopathy.

The sequences come from peripheral blood mononuclear cells (PBMCs), collected at new diagnosis, from a patient treated with antithyroid drugs. The receptors here all came from a woman aged 25 to 39 with Graves disease.

Many counts were recorded for this clonotype. The V call is TRBV6-2 or TRBV6-3, the J call TRBJ1-1; D unclear. The germline V gene encodes CDR1 MNHEY and CDR2 SVGEGT. This CDR3 is built from 16 residues. With 2 bases removed from V and 3 bases from J, the gap between germline ends came to 16 bases. This CDR3 reads CASSYPSRTGDTEAFF. The CDR3 DNA is TGTGCCAGCAGTTACCCCAGTAGAACGGGCGACACTGAAGCTTTCTTT.

This clonotype was seen many times. The chain couples TRBV6-2 or TRBV6-3 to TRBJ2-3; D unresolved. Germline CDR1 is MNHEY and CDR2 is SVGEGT. The CDR3 sequence is 14 residues long. V was pared by 0 bases and J by 6 bases, with 10 bases between. The CDR3 sequence: CASSYSILYDTQYF. As DNA, the CDR3 is TGTGCCAGCAGTTACTCCATCCTCTACGATACGCAGTATTTT.

In its sample, this clonotype was seen many times. The CDR3 bases are TGTGCCAGCAGCCCAAGAACAGGACTGTTTTTT. Translating gives CASSPRTGLFF. V is TRBV28 and J is TRBJ1-4; perhaps TRBD1 as D (5 bases). Germline CDR1 is MDHEN and CDR2 is SYDVKM. Trimming cost V 6 bases and J 13 bases, with 12 bases left between them. The CDR3 covers 11 residues.

In its sample, this clonotype was seen many times. The V call is TRBV28, the J call TRBJ1-4; 8 bases are shared with TRBD1. Germline loops: CDR1 MDHEN, CDR2 SYDVKM. V gave up 6 bases and J gave up 8 bases; unmatched junction bases: 8. The CDR3 has 14 amino acids. In DNA form, the CDR3 reads TGTGCCAGCAGATCGACAGGGGAGGGCGAAAAACTGTTTTTT. This gives the protein CASRSTGEGEKLFF.

This clonotype was detected ten times or more. CDR3 region: CASSGGMAVQETQYF. Written as DNA, the CDR3 is TGTGCCAGCAGTGGGGGGATGGCAGTCCAGGAGACCCAGTACTTC. The chain recombines TRBV2 with TRBJ2-5; D may be TRBD1 or TRBD2 (5 bases each). Trimming removed 4 bases from V and 5 bases from J, with 17 bases in between. CDR3 length: 15 amino acids. Germline V gene data show CDR1 as SNHLY and CDR2 as FYNNEI.

This clonotype was observed many times. CDR3 sequence (DNA): TGTGCCAGCAGCTCCCAAGGGACAGACTACGAGCAGTACTTC. Amino acid sequence: CASSSQGTDYEQYF. This chain joins TRBV5-8 and TRBJ2-7; 7 positions match TRBD1. The CDR3 length is 14 residues. Germline CDR1 SGHTS, CDR2 YDEGEE. V shed 3 bases, J shed 3 bases, and the junction held 6 bases outside the gene matches.

The table lists this clonotype with many counts. Germline and junction disagree at one end, which may indicate a read error. V is TRBV12-3 or TRBV12-4 and J is TRBJ2-3; 10 nucleotides agree with TRBD1. The CDR3 covers 14 residues. As DNA, the CDR3 is TGTGTCAGCGGGACAGGGGTTAGCACAGATACGCAGTATTTT. It yields the protein CVSGTGVSTDTQYF.

This clonotype was seen repeatedly, ten times or more. The rearrangement uses TRBV2 and TRBJ1-4; the match to TRBD1 covers 7 bases. J gave up 3 bases and V 0 bases, and 16 bases lay outside the gene matches. The CDR3 sequence is 20 residues long. Germline CDR1 SNHLY, CDR2 FYNNEI. This CDR3 is CASSEALTLWSQGANEKLFF. The CDR3 nucleotides read TGTGCCAGCAGTGAAGCGCTTACCCTTTGGTCTCAGGGGGCTAATGAAAAACTGTTTTTT.

The V and J genes are TRBV2 and TRBJ2-7; 10 bases are shared with TRBD1. The CDR3 runs to 15 residues. V shed 10 bases, J shed 5 bases, and the junction held 14 bases outside the gene matches. Per germline, CDR1 SNHLY and CDR2 FYNNEI. This CDR3 is CATDDELDRGDEQYF. CDR3 DNA: TGTGCCACCGACGATGAGTTGGACAGGGGGGACGAGCAGTACTTC.

This clonotype was counted between two and nine times. The J gene is TRBJ2-1, the V gene TRBV28; unclear D gene. V shed 4 bases and J shed 0 bases, with 10 bases lying between them. The CDR3 covers 15 residues. Germline V gene lookup returns CDR1 MDHEN and CDR2 SYDVKM. In DNA form, the CDR3 reads TGTGCCAGCAGTTCAGCCACAGCCTCCTACAATGAGCAGTTCTTC. Amino acid sequence: CASSSATASYNEQFF.

In regard to this clonotype: This clone may be a read error of a much larger clone one base away. The J gene is TRBJ2-5, the V gene TRBV12-3 or TRBV12-4; D is tentatively TRBD1 or TRBD2 (5 bases each). The V end lost 5 bases, the J end lost 6 bases, and 22 bases lay between the germline ends. This CDR3 spans 16 amino acids. The CDR3 protein is CASSPSPGRRTKTQYF. The DNA for the CDR3 is TGTGCCAGCAGTCCCTCCCCGGGACGGCGTACAAAGACCCAGTACTTC.

This clonotype was found a few times. The rearrangement links TRBV4-1 to TRBJ2-1; no reliable D call. CDR3 length: 14 amino acids. CDR1 and CDR2 (germline): MGHRA, YSYEKL. Trimming took 1 base from V and 4 from J, leaving 8 bases between them. The DNA for the CDR3 is TGCGCCAGCAGCCAAGTCAAGGCTTACAATGAGCAGTTCTTC. Translated, it gives CASSQVKAYNEQFF.

This clonotype appeared many times. The V and J genes are TRBV7-8 and TRBJ1-4; no reliable D call. From germline, CDR1 is SGHVS and CDR2 FQNEAQ. The CDR3 consists of 15 residues. Trimming removed 1 base from V and 13 bases from J, with 19 bases in between. CDR3 bases: TGTGCCAGCAGCTTAGGGGGATTTGGACCCGCAGGACTGTTTTTT. Translating gives CASSLGGFGPAGLFF.

This clonotype was seen at least ten times. V usage is TRBV6-1 and J usage is TRBJ2-7; 11 bases agree with TRBD2. CDR3 length equals 15 residues. The V segment lost 1 base and the J segment 2 bases; nucleotides outside the gene matches: 1. Germline assignment: CDR1 MNHNS and CDR2 SASEGT. The CDR3: CASSEVAGGPYEQYF. The CDR3 nucleotides are TGTGCCAGCAGTGAAGTAGCGGGAGGGCCCTACGAGCAGTACTTC.

The CDR3 region has the DNA TGTGCCAGCATACAGGGCCTCTACACTGAAGCTTTCTTT. Encoded protein: CASIQGLYTEAFF. This chain links TRBV7-9 with TRBJ1-1; TRBD1 is a possible D gene (6 bases). V shed 7 bases and J shed 3 bases, with 12 bases lying between them. CDR3 size: 13 residues. CDR1 is SEHNR and CDR2 is FQNEAQ in the germline V gene (reference sequence).

This clonotype turned up a few times. This sequence joins TRBV7-6 and TRBJ1-4; D remains ambiguous. V was cut by 5 bases and J by 6 bases, with 13 bases left in between. The CDR3 is 14 residues long. The germline V gene has CDR1 SGHVS and CDR2 FNYEAQ. The CDR3 loop is CASSPGGRHEKLFF. CDR3 bases: TGTGCCAGCAGCCCAGGAGGGCGCCATGAAAAACTGTTTTTT.

This clonotype occurred many times. The chain employs TRBV6-1 and TRBJ1-4, with D uncertain. Between the trimmed V and J ends, which lost 5 bases and 7 bases, there was a span of 8 bases. Germline lookup yields CDR1 MNHNS and CDR2 SASEGT. The CDR3 extends over 12 amino acids. CDR3 nucleotides: TGTGCCAGCAGTCCAATGGGTGAAAAACTGTTTTTT. Its translation: CASSPMGEKLFF.

This clonotype came up a few times. The chain couples TRBV3-1 to TRBJ1-4, with a possible D match to TRBD1 (6 bases). The CDR3 covers 14 residues. Germline CDR1 LGHDT, CDR2 YNNKEL (reference sequence). Trimming cost V 6 bases and J 4 bases, with 12 bases left between them. The CDR3 sequence: CASSSGDNNEKLFF. CDR3 bases: TGTGCCAGCAGTTCGGGGGACAATAATGAAAAACTGTTTTTT.

This clonotype was found many times. This sequence joins TRBV7-2 and TRBJ2-5; a weak D match, TRBD2 (7 bases). The CDR3 is 13 amino acids. Trimming took 5 bases from V and 5 from J, leaving 12 bases between them. Germline V gene data show CDR1 as SGHTA and CDR2 as FQGNSA. The CDR3 loop reads CASSRGGVETQYF. The CDR3 DNA reads TGTGCCAGCAGCCGAGGGGGGGTTGAGACCCAGTACTTC.

Worth noting for this clonotype: The junction departs from germline at one end; a sequencing error may be responsible. This chain joins TRBV18 and TRBJ2-4; TRBD2 might be the D (5 bases). Per the germline V gene, CDR1 is KGHSH and CDR2 is LQKENI. This CDR3 contains 12 residues. CDR3 sequence reads: CASSPPTDLTIF. DNA of the CDR3: TGTGCCAGCTCACCACCCACGGACCTGACTATCTTC.

CDR3 loop: CAWSSGLAGVGEQFF. CDR3 DNA sequence: TGTGCCTGGAGTTCCGGACTAGCGGGAGTTGGTGAGCAGTTCTTC. The V and J genes are TRBV30 and TRBJ2-1, with 13 positions matching TRBD2. CDR1 and CDR2 (germline): GTSNPN, SVGIG (reference sequence). Germline trimming cut 2 bases from V and 9 bases from J; bases unmatched to any gene: 7. CDR3 size: 15 residues.

This chain uses TRBV5-1 with TRBJ1-6; 8 positions match TRBD1. In germline, CDR1 is SGHRS, CDR2 YFSETQ. There are 16 residues in the CDR3. The ends lost 4 bases at V and 7 bases at J; junction bases unmatched: 10. The CDR3 sequence: CASSPDNRGRNSPLHF. The CDR3 DNA follows: TGCGCCAGCAGCCCCGACAACAGGGGGAGGAATTCACCCCTCCACTTT.

This clonotype occurred a few times. J is TRBJ2-1 and V is TRBV5-1, with 7 bases fitting TRBD1. V lost 4 bases, J lost 6 bases, and 13 bases stayed unmatched. This CDR3 is built from 16 residues. The germline V gene has CDR1 SGHRS and CDR2 YFSETQ. CDR3 residues: CASSPATGTLFNEQFF. In DNA form, the CDR3 reads TGCGCCAGCAGCCCCGCGACAGGGACGTTATTCAATGAGCAGTTCTTC.

This clonotype was observed a few times. The genes are TRBV27 and TRBJ1-5; D may be TRBD1 (5 bases). This CDR3 region has 15 residues. Trimming shortened V by 2 bases and J by 7 bases, and 15 bases separated the two germline ends. Per germline, CDR1 MNHEY and CDR2 SMNVEV (reference sequence). The CDR3, as DNA: TGTGCCAGCAGTTTAAGGGGCGCGCAGGGCCAGCCCCAGCATTTT. Protein sequence: CASSLRGAQGQPQHF.

This clonotype showed up just a few times. The CDR3 sequence: CASSQVGSGTGSQETQYF. CDR3 bases: TGCGCCAGCAGCCAAGTAGGATCCGGGACAGGCTCACAAGAGACCCAGTACTTC. The V gene is TRBV4-1, the J gene TRBJ2-5, with TRBD1 matching 8 bases. The CDR3 runs 18 residues. The V gene end was trimmed by 1 base and the J gene end by 2 bases; junction bases not matched to a gene: 12. Germline CDR1 reads MGHRA; CDR2 reads YSYEKL.

Of note for this clonotype: The junction departs from germline at one end; a sequencing error may be responsible. The chain is built from TRBV5-1 and TRBJ2-2, with D perhaps matching TRBD2 (6 bases). Germline-derived CDR1 and CDR2 are SGHRS and YFSETQ. This CDR3 spans 14 amino acids. This CDR3 reads CAGSFRGTPGELFF. CDR3 sequence (DNA): TGCGCCGGCAGCTTCCGCGGGACCCCCGGGGAGCTGTTTTTT.

About this clonotype itself: It may be a read error: a sequence one base away is much more abundant. The rearrangement joins TRBV7-9 to TRBJ1-1, with D hard to call. Trimming removed 6 bases at V and 4 bases at J, with 12 bases between. Germline V gene sequence: CDR1 SEHNR, CDR2 FQNEAQ (reference sequence). The CDR3 loop spans 13 amino acids. DNA for the CDR3: TGTGCCAGCAGTCCAGATGATAGCACTGAAGCTTTCTTT. Amino acid sequence: CASSPDDSTEAFF.

Many counts were recorded for this clonotype. This chain uses TRBV12-3 or TRBV12-4 with TRBJ2-1; 7 positions match TRBD1. The CDR3 spans 14 residues. V was pared by 5 bases and J by 5 bases, with 6 bases of the junction left unmatched. The CDR3 reads CASSIQGLHNEQFF. The CDR3 nucleotides are TGTGCCAGCAGTATACAGGGGCTGCACAATGAGCAGTTCTTC.

This clonotype was seen at least ten times. V and J are TRBV20-1 and TRBJ2-7; the match to TRBD2 covers 7 bases. Unmatched junction bases numbered 6, after V lost 3 bases and J lost 1 base. In germline, CDR1 is DFQATT, CDR2 SNEGSKA (reference sequence). The CDR3 consists of 14 residues. The CDR3 nucleotides read TGCAGTGCTAGTCCAGCGGGGAAGTCCTACGAGCAGTACTTC. Protein: CSASPAGKSYEQYF.

The chain has TRBV20-1 and TRBJ2-3; a weak D match, TRBD2 (5 bases). CDR3 length: 16 residues. V lost 2 bases and J lost 2, with 17 bases in between. CDR1 is DFQATT and CDR2 is SNEGSKA in the germline V gene (reference sequence). CDR3 loop: CSARSLLVGNTDTQYF. In DNA form, the CDR3 reads TGCAGTGCTAGATCCCTTCTAGTCGGGAACACAGATACGCAGTATTTT.

This clonotype was detected a few times. J is TRBJ1-2 and V is TRBV28, with no clear D. The germline V gene has CDR1 MDHEN and CDR2 SYDVKM. Trimming pared 9 bases from V and 5 bases from J, leaving 22 bases between. This CDR3 comprises 15 residues. The CDR3 here is CASSSRAGGVYGYTF. The CDR3 region has the DNA TGTGCCAGTTCGAGCCGGGCAGGTGGCGTATATGGCTACACCTTC.

This clonotype has ten or more counts. The chain carries TRBV29-1 and TRBJ2-1; D is unclear. From germline, CDR1 is SQVTM and CDR2 ANQGSEA. V was pared by 7 bases and J by 3 bases, with 4 bases between. This CDR3 contains 10 residues. CDR3 coding DNA: TGCAGCGGAAGCTACAATGAGCAGTTCTTC. Protein sequence: CSGSYNEQFF.